A selection of T cell receptor beta chains follows, all from one sample in a study of T cell responses to AZD1222 COVID-19 vaccine. Only in-frame clones appear in the TCRdb table, and some are missing; sequencing was by immunoSEQ multiplex PCR. The table lists 150,000 or so clones, more than 80% of them singletons. The input for sequencing was peripheral blood, taken on day 0 of AZD1222 vaccination. Receptors originate from an adult in good health. Both conserved end residues are part of each CDR3. The D gene is left open where the match is weak. Size tells how often a clone was seen (once, few, many) or the class of an expanded clone, and some rows leave it out.

.	TRBV21-1	.	TRBJ2-5	TGTGCCAGCAGCAACCTATATAGCCCTTCATACCGTCAGATAAAAAAGGAGACCCAGTACTTC	CASSNLYSPSYRQIKKETQYF
TRBD1	TRBV6-4	.	TRBJ1-6	TGTGCCAGCAGTGACTCGGGGACAGGGCTGACTCATTCACCCCTCCACTTT	CASSDSGTGLTHSPLHF
TRBD2	TRBV5-4	.	TRBJ2-1	TGTGCCAGCAGCTTTTTGCGGGAGGTCTACAATGAGCAGTTCTTC	CASSFLREVYNEQFF
.	TRBV2	.	TRBJ1-6	TGTGCCAGCGGGGGCTACTCCTATTCACCCCTCCACTTT	CASGGYSYSPLHF
TRBD1	TRBV27	.	TRBJ1-2	TGTGCCAGCAGGATAAACTCCAGGGGGGCTAACTATGGCTACACCTTC	CASRINSRGANYGYTF
TRBD1	TRBV13	once	TRBJ1-2	TGTGCCAGCAGCCACAGGGGGCGCCGGGATGGCTACACCTTC	CASSHRGRRDGYTF
.	TRBV6-2/TRBV6-3	.	TRBJ2-7	TGTGCCAGCAGTTACGCTGGGGGGCTAGGCGAGCAGTACTTC	CASSYAGGLGEQYF
.	TRBV24-1	.	TRBJ1-5	TGTGCCACCAGAGGGGACCTCCTTAGCAATCAGCCCCAGCATTTT	CATRGDLLSNQPQHF
.	TRBV9	.	TRBJ1-2	TGTGCCAGCAGCGTAGGGGGGAGAGATGGCTACACCTTC	CASSVGGRDGYTF
TRBD2	TRBV2	.	TRBJ2-7	TGTGCCAGCAGAGCGGGAGGGCCGATCTACGAGCAGTACTTC	CASRAGGPIYEQYF
.	TRBV5-4	.	TRBJ2-7	TGTGCCAGCAGCTTGGCCGGCACCATCTCCTACGAGCAGTACTTC	CASSLAGTISYEQYF
TRBD1	TRBV6-2/TRBV6-3	.	TRBJ2-7	TGTGCCAGCAGTTACGGGGCCTCGGGACAGAGGGCATGGGAGCAGTACTTC	CASSYGASGQRAWEQYF
.	TRBV18	.	TRBJ2-2	TGTGCCAGCTCACCGTCCCAGGGGTACGCCGGGGAGCTGTTTTTT	CASSPSQGYAGELFF
TRBD2	TRBV9	.	TRBJ2-5	TGTGCCAGCAGCCCAAGTCTGAGCGGGGATACCTTCGATGAGACCCAGTACTTC	CASSPSLSGDTFDETQYF
TRBD1	TRBV4-3	.	TRBJ1-2	TGCGCCAGCAGCCAGAGGGACAGGAGATTTAACTATGGCTACACCTTC	CASSQRDRRFNYGYTF
.	TRBV3-1/TRBV3-2	.	TRBJ2-7	TGTGCCAGCAGCCAAGTTGAGGAGCGGCAGTACTTC	CASSQVEERQYF
TRBD1	TRBV5-4	.	TRBJ1-3	TGTGCCAGCAGCTCTGGGACAGGGGGTATCGGTGGAAACACCATATATTTT	CASSSGTGGIGGNTIYF
.	TRBV30	once	TRBJ1-5	TGTGCCTGGAACGAGGCAGGCAATCAGCCCCAGCATTTT	CAWNEAGNQPQHF
.	TRBV24-1	.	TRBJ2-7	TGTGCCACCAGACATAGGCTGACAGTCTCCTACGAGCAGTACTTC	CATRHRLTVSYEQYF
TRBD2	TRBV3-1/TRBV3-2	.	TRBJ2-1	TGTGCCTCAAGCGGGAGGCCATCCTCGGGGCAGTTCTTC	CASSGRPSSGQFF
.	TRBV10-3	once	TRBJ1-2	TGTGCCATCAGTGCAGGACAGGGCTACACCTTC	CAISAGQGYTF
.	TRBV27	.	TRBJ1-5	TGTGCCAGCAGTTTATCGAGGGTGAACGGCAATCAGCCCCAGCATTTT	CASSLSRVNGNQPQHF
TRBD1	TRBV7-9	once	TRBJ2-4	TGTGCCAGCAGTCCCGGACAGGTCGGAGCCAAAAACATTCAGTACTTC	CASSPGQVGAKNIQYF
.	TRBV3-1/TRBV3-2	once	TRBJ2-7	TGTGCCAGCAGCCGGGGAGGCAGCGGGCAAGTAAGTGAAGAGCAGTACTTC	CASSRGGSGQVSEEQYF
.	TRBV29-1	.	TRBJ1-1	TGCAGCGTTTGGGGGCAGGGGAACACTGAAGCTTTCTTT	CSVWGQGNTEAFF
TRBD2	TRBV4-3	.	TRBJ2-2	TGCGCCAGCAGCCAGGCTCCGGGACTAGCGAACACCGGGGAGCTGTTTTTT	CASSQAPGLANTGELFF
.	TRBV19	.	TRBJ1-1	TGTGCCAGTACCAAAGCGGGGACATTGAACACTGAAGCTTTCTTT	CASTKAGTLNTEAFF
.	TRBV4-1	.	TRBJ2-3	TGCGCCAGCAGCCAAGGACCACAAAGGGCAGATACGCAGTATTTT	CASSQGPQRADTQYF
.	TRBV19	.	TRBJ2-2	TGTGCCAGTAGTATACGTCTAAACACCGGGGAGCTGTTTTTT	CASSIRLNTGELFF
.	TRBV2	.	TRBJ1-2	TGTGCCAGCAGTGAAGCGCTTCACTCGTTGGAGACCTATGGCTACACCTTC	CASSEALHSLETYGYTF
.	TRBV3-1/TRBV3-2	once	TRBJ1-5	TGTGCCAGCAGCCAAAGTCTGGGGACCTATAGCAATCAGCCCCAGCATTTT	CASSQSLGTYSNQPQHF
.	TRBV2	.	TRBJ1-1	TGTGCCAGCAAGAATTTCAGGGTGAACACTGAAGCTTTCTTT	CASKNFRVNTEAFF
.	TRBV5-4	.	TRBJ1-2	TGTGCCAGCAGCTTGGATCCTACAGGGATCAACTATGGCTACACCTTC	CASSLDPTGINYGYTF
.	TRBV11-2	few	TRBJ2-2	TGTGCCAGCAGCTTAAAACCTGACACGAACACCGGGGAGCTGTTTTTT	CASSLKPDTNTGELFF
.	TRBV12-3/TRBV12-4	.	TRBJ2-7	TGTGCCAGCAGCAGGGGAGGCTACGAGCAGTACTTC	CASSRGGYEQYF
TRBD2	TRBV5-4	.	TRBJ2-3	TGTGCCAGCAGCGTGGGGGGGGTCACTAGCACAGATACGCAGTATTTT	CASSVGGVTSTDTQYF
TRBD1	TRBV5-6	.	TRBJ1-1	TGTGCCAGCAGCCGCCCCCAGGGGGGTGCTACTGAAGCTTTCTTT	CASSRPQGGATEAFF
TRBD1	TRBV19	.	TRBJ1-2	TGTGCCAGTAGTATCGGGGGACAGAACTATGGCTACACCTTC	CASSIGGQNYGYTF
.	TRBV6-1	.	TRBJ1-5	TGTGCCAGCAGTGAGCGGGATAGCAATCAGCCCCAGCATTTT	CASSERDSNQPQHF
TRBD1	TRBV28	.	TRBJ1-5	TGTGCCAGCAGTTTGACAGGGAGCAATCAGCCCCAGCATTTT	CASSLTGSNQPQHF
.	TRBV6-4	.	TRBJ1-5	TGTGCCAGCAGCGCCAGGGAAGGGGGCAATCAGCCCCAGCATTTT	CASSAREGGNQPQHF
.	TRBV15	.	TRBJ2-5	TGTGCCACCAGCAGGACACAGGGACCCAGGGAGACCCAGTACTTC	CATSRTQGPRETQYF
.	TRBV3-1/TRBV3-2	.	TRBJ1-3	TGTGCCAGCAGCCAAGTAGCGATCGGATTTTTCTCTGGAAACACCATATATTTT	CASSQVAIGFFSGNTIYF
TRBD2	TRBV28	.	TRBJ2-2	TGTGCCATCATGACCGGGACTAGCGGGGAAACCGGGGAGCTGTTTTTT	CAIMTGTSGETGELFF
TRBD1	TRBV18	.	TRBJ1-2	TGTGCCAGCTCACCAGACGGACAGGGGTTGGGCTATGGCTACACCTTC	CASSPDGQGLGYGYTF
.	TRBV6-5	once	TRBJ2-1	TGTGCCAGCAGTTACTCAATTGGGAGGGAGCAGTTCTTC	CASSYSIGREQFF
.	TRBV18	.	TRBJ2-3	TGTGCCAGCTCACAAGGACTACCAAGCACAGATACGCAGTATTTT	CASSQGLPSTDTQYF
.	TRBV28	once	TRBJ2-3	TGTGCCAGCAGTCCCAGATCAGGGACAGATACGCAGTATTTT	CASSPRSGTDTQYF